This T cell receptor beta chain was documented in a study of T cell changes during pregnancy in multiple sclerosis (dated by TCRdb to about 2019). General notes on the study: The study examined how the T cell repertoire changed over the course of pregnancy in women with multiple sclerosis.

Points on this clone: Its antigen is still unknown. Base qualities are missing; no much larger clone stands one base away.

The germline V end is reduced by 3 bases and the J end by 7 bases; junction bases left unmatched: 8. Looking up the germline V gene (reference sequence) yields CDR1 LNHDA and CDR2 SQIVND. The CDR3 goes from the cysteine to the phenylalanine over 14 residues. Only CDR3 DNA is held: 42 bases, read in frame from base 1. The library was produced with the immunoSEQ multiplex PCR assay. In TCRdb, the immuneACCESS table is reduced to in-frame sequences with V and J assigned. These tables do not hold every clone; where another copy was compared, an unresolved V gene accounts for under half, and the others remain unexplained. This sample has fewer than 60,000 clones in its table, and roughly 87% of those were observed once. The ten top clones hold approximately 6.5% of the sample.

The rearranged chain carries TRBV19 and TRBJ1-1, and 7 bases in between align with TRBD1. This clonotype was obtained from a female donor in good health, enrolled as a control in a pregnancy study. The sample consisted of peripheral blood, taken in the third trimester of pregnancy. In nucleotides, the sequence is TGTGCCAGTAGTATCGGTTTTGGGACAGTTGAAGCTTTCTTT. It specifies CASSIGFGTVEAFF.